Below, 14 T cell receptor beta chains from the same sample are listed, as sequenced in a study of CXCR3-negative and CXCR3-positive naive CD8 T cells (dated by TCRdb to the late 2010s). Reads for this sample came from a NextSeq 550. The Human TCR Profiling Kit (MiLaboratory) was used to prepare UMI-labeled 5' RACE TRB cDNA libraries. TCRdb reprocessed the public reads and reports one entry per CDR3 protein sequence, without DNA. Per the sample table, the count is 40,000 to 45,000 distinct CDR3 sequences. About 1.9% of the sample comes from the top ten. Sample: naive CXCR3- CD8+ T cells from blood. Interpreted using the paper, the cell subset or site label stands for: CD45RO-CCR7+CD27+CD95- naive CD8+ T cells lacking CXCR3 (TNR3-). All receptors come from a human donor in good health. Some clones in this sample may be carry-over from other donors' samples.

The CDR3 here is CASSQAMGTLEQYF. The chain has TRBV4-2 and TRBJ2-7; absent DNA, TCRdb's TRBD2 call cannot be checked. Germline V gene data show CDR1 as LGHNA and CDR2 as YNFKEQ. There are 14 residues in the CDR3.

This sequence joins TRBV7-9 and TRBJ1-2. The CDR3 loop spans 15 amino acids. The germline gives CDR1 SEHNR, CDR2 FQNEAQ (reference sequence). The CDR3 protein is CASSSWGEDFYGYTF.

The V gene is TRBV29-1, the J gene TRBJ2-2; the D gene TCRdb calls, TRBD1, cannot be checked with no DNA. Germline V gene lookup returns CDR1 SQVTM and CDR2 ANQGSEA. This CDR3 has 13 residues. This chain's CDR3 is CSVWGESTGELFF.

The chain combines TRBV6-2 or TRBV6-3 with TRBJ1-1. The CDR3 spans 14 residues. CDR1 and CDR2 from the germline V gene are MNHEY and SVGEGT. The CDR3 spells CASSYRTVFTEAFF.

The V call is TRBV20-1, the J call TRBJ2-5; there is no DNA to check the TCRdb D call of TRBD1. CDR3 length: 15 amino acids. Germline V CDR1 and CDR2: DFQATT, SNEGSKA (reference sequence). The CDR3 protein is CSASTRTGEAETQYF.

This rearrangement joins TRBV29-1 to TRBJ2-1; the TCRdb D gene call, TRBD2, has no DNA to confirm it. CDR3 length equals 12 residues. CDR1 SQVTM and CDR2 ANQGSEA come from the germline V gene. The CDR3 spells CSVVAGGNEQFF.

V gene TRBV11-2 combines with J gene TRBJ2-1. Germline lookup yields CDR1 SGHAT and CDR2 FQNNGV. The CDR3 is 13 amino acids. The CDR3 sequence is CASSLAVYNEQFF.

The chain carries TRBV20-1 and TRBJ1-2. Per germline, CDR1 DFQATT and CDR2 SNEGSKA (reference sequence). This CDR3 spans 14 amino acids. The chain's CDR3 is CSAVGEDGNYGYTF.

This chain's CDR3 is CSIRGEPNYEQYF. The chain recombines TRBV29-1 with TRBJ2-7; TCRdb selects TRBD1, and the lack of DNA leaves this call unchecked. There are 13 residues in the CDR3. Germline assignment: CDR1 SQVTM and CDR2 ANQGSEA.

The gene calls are TRBV7-6 and TRBJ2-5; TCRdb reports TRBD1, a call that lacks DNA to check it against. The CDR3 runs to 16 residues. From germline, CDR1 is SGHVS and CDR2 FNYEAQ. This CDR3 reads CASSTTGTGIQETQYF.

The gene calls are TRBV12-3 or TRBV12-4 and TRBJ2-1. The CDR3 runs to 14 residues. The CDR3 here is CASNLGSSYNEQFF.

This chain links TRBV29-1 with TRBJ1-1; there is no DNA to check the TCRdb D call of TRBD1. The CDR3 sequence is 15 residues long. Germline V gene lookup returns CDR1 SQVTM and CDR2 ANQGSEA. CDR3 amino acids: CSVWGTGGEPTEAFF.

This CDR3 is CASSLVGRMNTGELFF. This chain connects TRBV11-3 to TRBJ2-2; TCRdb's D gene call, TRBD1, goes unchecked for lack of DNA. The CDR3 spans 16 residues. The germline gives CDR1 SGHNT, CDR2 YENEEA.

This clonotype counts as medium-sized (0.01 to 0.1%) by frequency. V gene TRBV11-2 combines with J gene TRBJ2-5; TCRdb gives TRBD2 as the D gene, but with no DNA this cannot be confirmed. Germline CDR1 SGHAT, CDR2 FQNNGV. This CDR3 is 16 amino acids long. The CDR3 loop is CASSYQAGGSSETQYF.